This section outlines one T cell receptor beta chain sequence together with its context. This sample stems from a study of technical replicates of blood from a handful of donors. Data came from immunoSEQ multiplex PCR; TCRdb stores just in-frame clones and leaves some out. The sample includes 55,000 to 80,000 clones, 95% to 98% of them seen just once. Germline CDR1 is ENHRY and CDR2 is SYGVKD. J was trimmed by 4 bases and V by 2 bases; bases with no gene match: 4. The CDR3 spans 15 residues. This clonotype originated in a human donor in good health. Sequencing used T cells isolated from PBMCs. The chain links TRBV10-3 to TRBJ2-1; the match to TRBD1 covers 8 bases. CDR3 region: CAISERQGNYNEQFF. Written as DNA, the CDR3 is TGTGCCATCAGTGAGCGACAGGGGAATTACAATGAGCAGTTCTTC.